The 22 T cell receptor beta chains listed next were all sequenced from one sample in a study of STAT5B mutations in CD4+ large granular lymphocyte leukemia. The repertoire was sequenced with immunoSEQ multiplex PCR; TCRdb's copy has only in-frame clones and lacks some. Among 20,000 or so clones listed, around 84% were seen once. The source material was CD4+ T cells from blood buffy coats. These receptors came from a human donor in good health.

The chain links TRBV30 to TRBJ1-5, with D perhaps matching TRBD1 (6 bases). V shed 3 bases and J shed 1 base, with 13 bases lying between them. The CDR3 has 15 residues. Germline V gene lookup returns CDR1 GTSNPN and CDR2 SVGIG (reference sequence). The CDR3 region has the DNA TGTGCCTGGAGCGCCGGGACAATGAGCAATCAGCCCCAGCATTTT. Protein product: CAWSAGTMSNQPQHF.

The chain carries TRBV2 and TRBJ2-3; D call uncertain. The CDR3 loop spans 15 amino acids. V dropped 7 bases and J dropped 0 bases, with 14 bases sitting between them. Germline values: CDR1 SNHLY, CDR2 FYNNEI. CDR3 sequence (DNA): TGTGCCAGCAAGGAAACTGTCCTTAGCACAGATACGCAGTATTTT. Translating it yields CASKETVLSTDTQYF.

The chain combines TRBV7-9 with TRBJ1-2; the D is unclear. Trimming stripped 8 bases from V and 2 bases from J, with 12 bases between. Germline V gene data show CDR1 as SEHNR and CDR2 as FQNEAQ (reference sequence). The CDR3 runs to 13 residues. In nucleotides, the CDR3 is TGTGCCAGCGCCCCCGTGGCCAACTATGGCTACACCTTC. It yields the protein CASAPVANYGYTF.

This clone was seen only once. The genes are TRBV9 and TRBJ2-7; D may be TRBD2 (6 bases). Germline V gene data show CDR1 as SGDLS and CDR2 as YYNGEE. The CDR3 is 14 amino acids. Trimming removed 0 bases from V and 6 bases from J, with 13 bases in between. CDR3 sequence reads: CASSVDPGVGEQYF. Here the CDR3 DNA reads TGTGCCAGCAGCGTAGACCCGGGAGTCGGCGAGCAGTACTTC.

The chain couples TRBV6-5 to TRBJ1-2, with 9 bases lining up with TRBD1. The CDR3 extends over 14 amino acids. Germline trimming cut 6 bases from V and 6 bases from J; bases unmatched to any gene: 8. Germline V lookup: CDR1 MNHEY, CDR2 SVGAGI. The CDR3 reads CASRPTGGPHGYTF. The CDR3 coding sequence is TGTGCCAGCAGACCTACAGGGGGCCCGCATGGCTACACCTTC.

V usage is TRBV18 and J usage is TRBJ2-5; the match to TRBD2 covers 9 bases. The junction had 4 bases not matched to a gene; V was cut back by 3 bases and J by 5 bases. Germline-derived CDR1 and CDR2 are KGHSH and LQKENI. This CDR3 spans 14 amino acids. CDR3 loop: CASSPVAGVETQYF. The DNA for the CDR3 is TGTGCCAGCTCACCCGTAGCGGGAGTGGAGACCCAGTACTTC. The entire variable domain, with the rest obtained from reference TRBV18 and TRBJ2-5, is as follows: NAGVMQNPRHLVRRRGQEARLRCSPMKGHSHVYWYRQLPEEGLKFMVYLQKENIIDESGMPKERFSAEFPKEGPSILRIQQVVRGDSAAYFCASSPVAGVETQYFGPGTRLLVL.

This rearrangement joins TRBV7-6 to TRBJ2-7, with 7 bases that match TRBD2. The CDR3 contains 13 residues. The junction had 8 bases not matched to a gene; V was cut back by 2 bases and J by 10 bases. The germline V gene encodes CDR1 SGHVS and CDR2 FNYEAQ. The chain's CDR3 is CASSLRAGADQYF. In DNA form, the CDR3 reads TGTGCCAGCAGCTTACGGGCGGGAGCCGATCAGTACTTC.

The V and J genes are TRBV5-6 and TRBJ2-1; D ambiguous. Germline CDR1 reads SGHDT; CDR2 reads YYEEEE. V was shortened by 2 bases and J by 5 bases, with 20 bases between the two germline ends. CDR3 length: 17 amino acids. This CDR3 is CASSFRPGRSLNNEQFF. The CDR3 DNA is TGTGCCAGCAGCTTCCGTCCGGGCAGGAGTCTGAACAATGAGCAGTTCTTC. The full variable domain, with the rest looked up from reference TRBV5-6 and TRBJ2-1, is DAGVTQSPTHLIKTRGQQVTLRCSPKSGHDTVSWYQQALGQGPQFIFQYYEEEERQRGNFPDRFSGHQFPNYSSELNVNALLLGDSALYLCASSFRPGRSLNNEQFFGPGTRLTVL.

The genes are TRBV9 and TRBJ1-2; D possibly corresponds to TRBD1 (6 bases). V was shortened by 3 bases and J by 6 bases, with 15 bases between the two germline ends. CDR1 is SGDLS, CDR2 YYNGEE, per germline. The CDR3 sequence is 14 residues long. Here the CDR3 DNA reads TGTGCCAGCAGCGCCGCCACAGGGTTGCATGGCTACACCTTC. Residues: CASSAATGLHGYTF. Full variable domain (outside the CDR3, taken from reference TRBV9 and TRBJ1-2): DSGVTQTPKHLITATGQRVTLRCSPRSGDLSVYWYQQSLDQGLQFLIQYYNGEERAKGNILERFSAQQFPDLHSELNLSSLELGDSALYFCASSAATGLHGYTFGSGTRLTVV.

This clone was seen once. The CDR3 is CASSGIFYGYTF. The CDR3 bases are TGTGCCAGCAGTGGGATTTTTTATGGCTACACCTTC. V gene TRBV28 combines with J gene TRBJ1-2; D is unresolved. This CDR3 region has 12 residues. Trimming removed 5 bases at V and 5 bases at J, with 9 bases between. Germline V CDR1 and CDR2: MDHEN, SYDVKM.

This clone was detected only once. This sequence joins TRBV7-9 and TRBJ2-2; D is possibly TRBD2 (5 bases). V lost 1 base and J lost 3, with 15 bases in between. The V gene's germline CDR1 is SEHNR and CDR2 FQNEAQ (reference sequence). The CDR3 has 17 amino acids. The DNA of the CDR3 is TGTGCCAGCAGCTTAGGCCTGACGGCACTAGACACCGGGGAGCTGTTTTTT. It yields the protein CASSLGLTALDTGELFF.

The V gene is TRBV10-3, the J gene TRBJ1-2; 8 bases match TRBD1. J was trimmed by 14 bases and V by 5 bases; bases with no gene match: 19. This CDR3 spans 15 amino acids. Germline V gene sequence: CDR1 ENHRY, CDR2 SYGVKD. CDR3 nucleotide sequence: TGTGCCATCAGTTCAAGCAATGGACAGGGTCTTTTTGTGACCTTC. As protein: CAISSSNGQGLFVTF.

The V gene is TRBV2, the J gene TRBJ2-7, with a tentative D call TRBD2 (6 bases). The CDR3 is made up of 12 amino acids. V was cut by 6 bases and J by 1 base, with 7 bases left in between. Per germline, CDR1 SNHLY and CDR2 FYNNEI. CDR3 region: CASREGSYEQYF. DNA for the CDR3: TGTGCCAGCAGGGAGGGTTCCTACGAGCAGTACTTC.

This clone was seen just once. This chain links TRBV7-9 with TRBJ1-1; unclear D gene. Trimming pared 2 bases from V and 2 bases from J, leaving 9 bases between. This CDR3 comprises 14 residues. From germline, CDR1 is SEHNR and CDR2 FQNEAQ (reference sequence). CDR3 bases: TGTGCCAGCAGCTTAAAGGACCATAACACTGAAGCTTTCTTT. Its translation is CASSLKDHNTEAFF.

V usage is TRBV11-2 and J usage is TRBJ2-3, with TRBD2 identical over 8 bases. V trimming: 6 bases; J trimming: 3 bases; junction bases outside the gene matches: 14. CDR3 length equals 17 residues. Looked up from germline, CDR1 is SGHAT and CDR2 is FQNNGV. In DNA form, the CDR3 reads TGTGCCAGCAGGCTAGCGGGCCCCGATCGATGGACAGATACGCAGTATTTT. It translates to CASRLAGPDRWTDTQYF.

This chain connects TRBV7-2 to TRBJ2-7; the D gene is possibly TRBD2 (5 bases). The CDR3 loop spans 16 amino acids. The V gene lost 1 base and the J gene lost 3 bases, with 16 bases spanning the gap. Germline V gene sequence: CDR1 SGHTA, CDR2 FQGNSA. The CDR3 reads CASSLDSSNRVYEQYF. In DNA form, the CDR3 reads TGTGCCAGCAGCTTAGATTCTAGCAATAGGGTCTACGAGCAGTACTTC.

CDR3 coding DNA: TGTGCCAGCAGCTTACATCGGGGGGTCGATGATACGCAGTATTTT. This translates into CASSLHRGVDDTQYF. This sequence joins TRBV11-3 and TRBJ2-3; 7 bases fit TRBD2. The length of the CDR3 is 15 residues. Germline V gene sequence: CDR1 SGHNT, CDR2 YENEEA. V was pared by 2 bases and J by 6 bases, with 8 bases of the junction left unmatched.

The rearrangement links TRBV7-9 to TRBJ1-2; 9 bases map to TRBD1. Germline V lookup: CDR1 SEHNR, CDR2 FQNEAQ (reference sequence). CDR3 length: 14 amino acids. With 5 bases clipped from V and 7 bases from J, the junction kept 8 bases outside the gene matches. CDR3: CASSPLGTGFGYTF. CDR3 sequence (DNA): TGTGCCAGCAGCCCCTTAGGGACAGGGTTTGGCTACACCTTC.

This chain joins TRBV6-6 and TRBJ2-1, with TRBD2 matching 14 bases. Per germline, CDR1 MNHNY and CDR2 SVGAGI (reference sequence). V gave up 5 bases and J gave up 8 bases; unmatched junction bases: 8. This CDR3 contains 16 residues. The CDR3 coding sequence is TGTGCCAGCAGTGGGACTAGCGGGAGTCAGGGGGATGAGCAGTTCTTC. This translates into CASSGTSGSQGDEQFF.

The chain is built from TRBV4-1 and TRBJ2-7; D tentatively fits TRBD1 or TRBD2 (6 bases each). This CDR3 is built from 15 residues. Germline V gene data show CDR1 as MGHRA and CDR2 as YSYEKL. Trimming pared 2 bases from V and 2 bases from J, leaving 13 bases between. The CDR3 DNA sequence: TGCGCCAGCAGCCAAAGGGGGGTCCCTACCTACGAGCAGTACTTC. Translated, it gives CASSQRGVPTYEQYF.

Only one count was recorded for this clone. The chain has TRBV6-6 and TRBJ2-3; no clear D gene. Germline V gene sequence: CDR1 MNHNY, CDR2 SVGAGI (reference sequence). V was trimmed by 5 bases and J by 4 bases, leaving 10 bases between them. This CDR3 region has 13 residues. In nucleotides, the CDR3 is TGTGCCAGCAGTGACGGACCGCCAGATACGCAGTATTTT. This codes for CASSDGPPDTQYF.

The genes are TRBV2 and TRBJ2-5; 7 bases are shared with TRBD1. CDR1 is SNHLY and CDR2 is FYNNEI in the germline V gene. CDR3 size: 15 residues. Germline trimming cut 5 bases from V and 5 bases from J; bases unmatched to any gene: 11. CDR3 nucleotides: TGTGCCAGCAGTCAGACCGGGACAGTGGGGGAGACCCAGTACTTC. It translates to CASSQTGTVGETQYF.